This T cell receptor beta chain emerged from a study of cytomegalovirus exposure and HLA in healthy donors. Study observations and caveats: Researchers catalogued approximately 160 TCR beta chains as cytomegalovirus-associated.

To note about this clone: Its antigen is unidentified.

PCR primers comprised 60 Vbeta and 13 Jbeta primers. In the authors' methods: Approximately 86 million unique TCR beta chains, 9 million to 14 million shared, were counted in a later analysis. Sequenced by immunoSEQ multiplex PCR; TCRdb stores in-frame clones only, minus some. From that table come the V and J calls and clone size; the DNA was used to work out D and trimming. This table lists 180,000 or so clones. V was cut by 0 bases and J by 0 bases, with 10 bases left in between. The CDR3 contains 16 residues. Germline CDR1 and CDR2: SGHDT and YYEEEE. The rearrangement links TRBV5-6 to TRBJ2-1; the D gene is possibly TRBD2 (6 bases). Sequencing was performed on PBMCs. This clonotype originated in a woman under 30 in good health and CMV-seropositive. CDR3 sequence (DNA): TGTGCCAGCAGCTTGGTAGGCGGGACCTCCTACAATGAGCAGTTCTTC. Translating it yields CASSLVGGTSYNEQFF.